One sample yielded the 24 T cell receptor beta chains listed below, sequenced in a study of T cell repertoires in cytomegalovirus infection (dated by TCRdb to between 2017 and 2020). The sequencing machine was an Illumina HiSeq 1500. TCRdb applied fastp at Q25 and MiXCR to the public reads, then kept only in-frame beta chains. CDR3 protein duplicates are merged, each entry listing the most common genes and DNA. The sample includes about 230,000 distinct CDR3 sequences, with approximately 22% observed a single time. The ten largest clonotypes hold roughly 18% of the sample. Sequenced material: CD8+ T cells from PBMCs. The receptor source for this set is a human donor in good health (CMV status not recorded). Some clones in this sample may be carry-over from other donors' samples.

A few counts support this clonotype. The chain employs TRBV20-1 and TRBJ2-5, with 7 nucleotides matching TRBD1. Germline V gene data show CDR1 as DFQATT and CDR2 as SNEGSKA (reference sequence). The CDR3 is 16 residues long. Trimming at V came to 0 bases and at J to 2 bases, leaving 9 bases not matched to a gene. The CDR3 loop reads CSARDKLGGQQETQYF. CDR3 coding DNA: TGCAGTGCTAGAGATAAATTAGGGGGACAGCAAGAGACCCAGTACTTC.

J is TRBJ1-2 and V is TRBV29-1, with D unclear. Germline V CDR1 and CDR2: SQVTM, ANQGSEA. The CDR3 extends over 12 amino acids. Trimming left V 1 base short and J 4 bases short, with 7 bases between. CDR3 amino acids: CSVEGGGYGYTF. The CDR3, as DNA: TGCAGCGTTGAAGGGGGTGGCTATGGCTACACCTTC.

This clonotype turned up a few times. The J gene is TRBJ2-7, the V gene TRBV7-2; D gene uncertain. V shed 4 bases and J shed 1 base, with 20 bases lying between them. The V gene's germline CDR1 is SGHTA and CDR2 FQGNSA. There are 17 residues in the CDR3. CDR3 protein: CASSSLEGPLWSYEQYF. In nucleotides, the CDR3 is TGTGCCAGCAGCTCCCTAGAAGGGCCCCTCTGGTCCTACGAGCAGTACTTC.

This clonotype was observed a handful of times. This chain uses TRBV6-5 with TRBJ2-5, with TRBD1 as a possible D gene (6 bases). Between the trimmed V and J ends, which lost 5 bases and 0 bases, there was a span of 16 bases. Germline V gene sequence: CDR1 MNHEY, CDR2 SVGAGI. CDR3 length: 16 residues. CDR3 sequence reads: CASSPPTGADQETQYF. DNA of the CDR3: TGTGCCAGCAGTCCGCCGACAGGTGCGGACCAAGAGACCCAGTACTTC.

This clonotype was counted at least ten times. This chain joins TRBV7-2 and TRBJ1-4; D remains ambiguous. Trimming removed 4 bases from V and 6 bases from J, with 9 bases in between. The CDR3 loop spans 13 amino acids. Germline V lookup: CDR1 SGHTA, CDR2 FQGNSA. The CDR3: CASSSEGYEKLFF. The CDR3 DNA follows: TGTGCCAGCAGCTCTGAGGGATATGAAAAACTGTTTTTT.

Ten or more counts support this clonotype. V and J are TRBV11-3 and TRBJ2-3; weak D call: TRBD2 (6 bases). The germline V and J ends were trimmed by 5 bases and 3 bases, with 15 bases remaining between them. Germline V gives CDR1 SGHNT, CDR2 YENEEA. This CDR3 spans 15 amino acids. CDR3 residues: CASSPTPRETDTQYF. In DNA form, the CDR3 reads TGTGCCAGCAGCCCGACCCCCCGGGAGACAGATACGCAGTATTTT.

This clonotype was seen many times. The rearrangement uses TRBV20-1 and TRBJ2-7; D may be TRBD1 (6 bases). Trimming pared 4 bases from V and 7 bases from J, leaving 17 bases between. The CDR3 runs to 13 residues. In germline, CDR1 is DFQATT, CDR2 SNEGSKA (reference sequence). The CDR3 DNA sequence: TGCAGTGCTACACAGGGATTAGGTTTGGAGCAGTACTTC. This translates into CSATQGLGLEQYF.

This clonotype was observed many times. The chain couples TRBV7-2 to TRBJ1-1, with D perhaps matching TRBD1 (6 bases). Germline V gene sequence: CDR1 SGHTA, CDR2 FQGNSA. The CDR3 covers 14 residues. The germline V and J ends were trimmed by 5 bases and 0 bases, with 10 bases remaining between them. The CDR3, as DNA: TGTGCCAGCAGCCACAGGGTAGTGAACACTGAAGCTTTCTTT. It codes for CASSHRVVNTEAFF. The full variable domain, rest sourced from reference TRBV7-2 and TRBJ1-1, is GAGVSQSPSNKVTEKGKDVELRCDPISGHTALYWYRQSLGQGLEFLIYFQGNSAPDKSGLPSDRFSAERTGGSVSTLTIQRTQQEDSAVYLCASSHRVVNTEAFFGQGTRLTVV.

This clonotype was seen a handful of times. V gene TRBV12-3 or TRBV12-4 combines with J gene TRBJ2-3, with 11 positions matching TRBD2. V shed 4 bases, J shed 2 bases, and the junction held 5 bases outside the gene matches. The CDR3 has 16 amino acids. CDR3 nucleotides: TGTGCCAGCAGTTCCATAGCGGGGGGGTACACAGATACGCAGTATTTT. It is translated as CASSSIAGGYTDTQYF.

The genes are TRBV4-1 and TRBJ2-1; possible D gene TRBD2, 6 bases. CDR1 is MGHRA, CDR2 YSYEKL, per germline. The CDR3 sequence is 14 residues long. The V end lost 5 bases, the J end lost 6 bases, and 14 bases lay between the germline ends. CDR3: CASSVTGLSNEQFF. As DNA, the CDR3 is TGCGCCAGCAGCGTAACGGGACTGAGCAATGAGCAGTTCTTC.

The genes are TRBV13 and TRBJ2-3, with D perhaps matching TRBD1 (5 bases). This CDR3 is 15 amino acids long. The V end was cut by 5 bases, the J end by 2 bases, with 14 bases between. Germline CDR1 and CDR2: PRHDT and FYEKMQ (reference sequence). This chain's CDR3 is CASSPVGASTDTQYF. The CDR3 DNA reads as TGTGCCAGCAGCCCAGTTGGGGCGTCCACAGATACGCAGTATTTT.

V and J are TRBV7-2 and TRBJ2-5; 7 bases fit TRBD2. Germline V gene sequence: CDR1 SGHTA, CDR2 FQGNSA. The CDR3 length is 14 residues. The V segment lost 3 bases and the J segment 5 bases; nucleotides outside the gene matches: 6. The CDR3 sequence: CASSFGGGRETQYF. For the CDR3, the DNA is TGTGCCAGCAGCTTTGGCGGGGGACGGGAGACCCAGTACTTC.

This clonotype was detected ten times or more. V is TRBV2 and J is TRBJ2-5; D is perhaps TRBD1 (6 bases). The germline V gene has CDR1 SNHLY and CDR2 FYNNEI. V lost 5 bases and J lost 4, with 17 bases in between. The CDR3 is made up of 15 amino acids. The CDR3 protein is CASSPVTGQGETQYF. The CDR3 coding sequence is TGTGCCAGCAGTCCCGTAACAGGGCAGGGAGAGACCCAGTACTTC.

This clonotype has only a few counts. The CDR3 sequence is CASSNYRGQETQYF. The CDR3 nucleotides are TGTGCCAGCAGCAACTACAGGGGGCAAGAGACCCAGTACTTC. This chain links TRBV6-5 with TRBJ2-5, with 8 bases matching TRBD1. The ends lost 6 bases at V and 2 bases at J; junction bases unmatched: 5. The CDR3 runs to 14 residues. Germline loops: CDR1 MNHEY, CDR2 SVGAGI.

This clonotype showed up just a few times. The CDR3: CASSSRTGVGNTEAFF. The CDR3 DNA is TGTGCCAGCAGCAGCAGGACAGGGGTAGGGAACACTGAAGCTTTCTTT. The chain recombines TRBV28 with TRBJ1-1, with 9 nucleotides matching TRBD1. CDR3 size: 16 residues. V gave up 6 bases and J gave up 1 base; unmatched junction bases: 9. Germline V lookup: CDR1 MDHEN, CDR2 SYDVKM.

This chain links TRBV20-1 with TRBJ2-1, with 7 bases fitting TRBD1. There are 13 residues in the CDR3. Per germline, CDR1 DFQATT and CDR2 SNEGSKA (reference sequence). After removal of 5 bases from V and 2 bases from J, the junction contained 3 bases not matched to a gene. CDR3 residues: CSASDRTYNEQFF. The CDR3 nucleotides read TGCAGTGCTTCGGACAGGACCTACAATGAGCAGTTCTTC.

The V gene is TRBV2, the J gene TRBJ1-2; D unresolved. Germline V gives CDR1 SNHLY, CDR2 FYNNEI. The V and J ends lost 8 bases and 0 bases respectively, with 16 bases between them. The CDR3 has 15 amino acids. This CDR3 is CASPSAAPSNYGYTF. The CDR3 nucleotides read TGTGCCAGCCCCAGTGCCGCCCCTTCTAACTATGGCTACACCTTC.

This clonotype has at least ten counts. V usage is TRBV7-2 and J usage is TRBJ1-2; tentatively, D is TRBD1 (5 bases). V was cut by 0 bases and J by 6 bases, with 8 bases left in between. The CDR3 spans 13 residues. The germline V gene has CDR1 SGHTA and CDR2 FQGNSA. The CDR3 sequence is CASSLAQVDGYTF. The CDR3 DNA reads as TGTGCCAGCAGCTTAGCACAGGTCGATGGCTACACCTTC.

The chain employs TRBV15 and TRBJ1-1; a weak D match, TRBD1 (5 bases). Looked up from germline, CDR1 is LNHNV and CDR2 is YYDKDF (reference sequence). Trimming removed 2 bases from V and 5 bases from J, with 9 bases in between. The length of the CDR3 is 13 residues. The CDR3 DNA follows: TGTGCCACCAGCAGATCCGACAGTACTGAAGCTTTCTTT. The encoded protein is CATSRSDSTEAFF.

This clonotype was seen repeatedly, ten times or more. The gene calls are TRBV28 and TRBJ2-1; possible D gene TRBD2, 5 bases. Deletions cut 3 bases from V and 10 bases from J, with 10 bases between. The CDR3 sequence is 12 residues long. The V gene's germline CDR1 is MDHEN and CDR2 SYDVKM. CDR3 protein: CASSFPPGEQFF. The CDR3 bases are TGTGCCAGCAGTTTTCCCCCGGGAGAGCAGTTCTTC.

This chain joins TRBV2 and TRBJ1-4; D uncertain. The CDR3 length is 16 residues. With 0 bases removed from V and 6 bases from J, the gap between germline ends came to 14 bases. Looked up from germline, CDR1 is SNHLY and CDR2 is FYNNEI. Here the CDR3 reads CASSEARQVSYEKLFF. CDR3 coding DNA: TGTGCCAGCAGTGAAGCGCGGCAGGTCTCGTATGAAAAACTGTTTTTT. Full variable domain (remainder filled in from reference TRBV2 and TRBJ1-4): EPEVTQTPSHQVTQMGQEVILRCVPISNHLYFYWYRQILGQKVEFLVSFYNNEISEKSEIFDDQFSVERPDGSNFTLKIRSTKLEDSAMYFCASSEARQVSYEKLFFGSGTQLSVL.

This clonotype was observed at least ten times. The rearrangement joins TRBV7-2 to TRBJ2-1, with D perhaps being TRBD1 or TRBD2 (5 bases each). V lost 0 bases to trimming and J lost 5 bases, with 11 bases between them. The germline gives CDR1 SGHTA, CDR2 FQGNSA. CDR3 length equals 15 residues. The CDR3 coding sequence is TGTGCCAGCAGCTTAGCGGGGGAGTACCACAATGAGCAGTTCTTC. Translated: CASSLAGEYHNEQFF.

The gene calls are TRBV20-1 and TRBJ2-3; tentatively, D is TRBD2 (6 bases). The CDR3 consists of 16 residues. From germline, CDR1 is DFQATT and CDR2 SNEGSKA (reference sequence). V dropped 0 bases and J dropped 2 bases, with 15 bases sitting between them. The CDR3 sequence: CSARDQRWGVTDTQYF. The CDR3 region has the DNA TGCAGTGCTAGAGATCAGAGGTGGGGGGTCACAGATACGCAGTATTTT.

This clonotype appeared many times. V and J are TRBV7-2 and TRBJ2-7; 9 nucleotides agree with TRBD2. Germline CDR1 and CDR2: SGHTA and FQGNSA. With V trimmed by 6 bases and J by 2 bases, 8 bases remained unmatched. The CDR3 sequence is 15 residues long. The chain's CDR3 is CASRPGLATTYEQYF. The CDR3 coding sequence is TGTGCCAGCAGACCCGGACTAGCGACCACCTACGAGCAGTACTTC.